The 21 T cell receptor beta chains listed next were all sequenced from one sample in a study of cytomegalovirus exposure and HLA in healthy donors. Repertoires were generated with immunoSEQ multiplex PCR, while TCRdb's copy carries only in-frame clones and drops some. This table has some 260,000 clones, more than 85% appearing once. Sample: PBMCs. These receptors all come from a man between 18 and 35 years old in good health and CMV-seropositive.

CDR3 DNA sequence: TGCGCCAGCAGCCCATCCATTTTGAACACTGAAGCTTTCTTT. This gives the protein CASSPSILNTEAFF. The chain links TRBV5-1 to TRBJ1-1, with D hard to call. The CDR3 is made up of 14 amino acids. Trimming took 4 bases from V and 0 from J, leaving 10 bases between them. CDR1 and CDR2 (germline): SGHRS, YFSETQ.

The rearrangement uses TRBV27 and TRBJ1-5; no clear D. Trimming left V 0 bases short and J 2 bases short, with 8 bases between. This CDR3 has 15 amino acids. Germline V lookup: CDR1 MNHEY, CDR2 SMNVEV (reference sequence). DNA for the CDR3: TGTGCCAGCAGTTTATCGAATTATGGCAATCAGCCCCAGCATTTT. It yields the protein CASSLSNYGNQPQHF.

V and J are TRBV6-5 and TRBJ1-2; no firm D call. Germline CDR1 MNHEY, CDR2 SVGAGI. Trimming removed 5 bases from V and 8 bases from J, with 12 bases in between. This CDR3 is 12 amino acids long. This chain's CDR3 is CASSRAGSGYTF. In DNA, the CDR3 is TGTGCCAGCAGTCGCGCGGGAAGCGGCTACACCTTC.

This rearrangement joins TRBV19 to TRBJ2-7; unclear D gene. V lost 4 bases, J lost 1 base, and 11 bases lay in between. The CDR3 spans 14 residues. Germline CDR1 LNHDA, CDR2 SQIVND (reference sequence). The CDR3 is CASSRWWASYEQYF. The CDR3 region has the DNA TGTGCCAGTAGTAGATGGTGGGCGTCCTACGAGCAGTACTTC.

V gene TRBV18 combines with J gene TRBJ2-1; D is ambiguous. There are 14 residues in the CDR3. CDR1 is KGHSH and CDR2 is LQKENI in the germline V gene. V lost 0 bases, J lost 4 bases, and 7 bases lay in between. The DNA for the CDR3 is TGTGCCAGCTCACCACCAGGGTCTTACAATGAGCAGTTCTTC. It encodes CASSPPGSYNEQFF. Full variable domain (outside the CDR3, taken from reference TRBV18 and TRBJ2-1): NAGVMQNPRHLVRRRGQEARLRCSPMKGHSHVYWYRQLPEEGLKFMVYLQKENIIDESGMPKERFSAEFPKEGPSILRIQQVVRGDSAAYFCASSPPGSYNEQFFGPGTRLTVL.

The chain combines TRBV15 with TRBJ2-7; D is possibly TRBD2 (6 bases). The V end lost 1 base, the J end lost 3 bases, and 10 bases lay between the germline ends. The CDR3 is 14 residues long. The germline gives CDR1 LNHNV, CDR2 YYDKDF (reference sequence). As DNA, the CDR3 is TGTGCCACCAGCAGAGGTGGGACTTACTACGAGCAGTACTTC. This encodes CATSRGGTYYEQYF.

CDR3 amino acids: CACGQGAKQPQHF. The DNA of the CDR3 is TGTGCCTGTGGACAGGGGGCGAAGCAGCCCCAGCATTTT. This chain joins TRBV30 and TRBJ1-5; TRBD1 matches at 11 bases. V was clipped by 6 bases and J by 7 bases; unmatched bases: 5. CDR1 and CDR2 from the germline V gene are GTSNPN and SVGIG (reference sequence). CDR3 length: 13 residues.

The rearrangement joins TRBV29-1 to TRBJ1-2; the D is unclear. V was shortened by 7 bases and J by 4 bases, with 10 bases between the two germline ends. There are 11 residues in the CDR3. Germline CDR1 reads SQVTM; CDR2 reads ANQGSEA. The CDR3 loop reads CSAPIGYGYTF. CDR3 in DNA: TGCAGCGCCCCTATTGGCTATGGCTACACCTTC.

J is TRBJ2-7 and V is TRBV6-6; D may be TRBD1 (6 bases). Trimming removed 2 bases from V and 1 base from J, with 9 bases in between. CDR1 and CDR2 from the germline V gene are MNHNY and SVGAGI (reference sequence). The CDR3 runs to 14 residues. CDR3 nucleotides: TGTGCCAGCAGTTACCCGCAGGGGTCCTACGAGCAGTACTTC. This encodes CASSYPQGSYEQYF.

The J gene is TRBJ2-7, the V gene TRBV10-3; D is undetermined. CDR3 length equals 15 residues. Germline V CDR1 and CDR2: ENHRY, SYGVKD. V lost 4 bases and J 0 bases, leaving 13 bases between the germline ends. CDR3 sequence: CAISASPDSSYEQYF. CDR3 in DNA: TGTGCCATCAGTGCCTCGCCCGACTCCTCCTACGAGCAGTACTTC.

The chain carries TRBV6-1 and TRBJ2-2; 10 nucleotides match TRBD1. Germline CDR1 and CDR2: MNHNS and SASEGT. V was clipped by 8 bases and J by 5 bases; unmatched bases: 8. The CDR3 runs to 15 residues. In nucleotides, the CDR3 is TGTGCCAGCTCGCCTTGGACAGGGGGGACCGGGGAGCTGTTTTTT. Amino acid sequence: CASSPWTGGTGELFF.

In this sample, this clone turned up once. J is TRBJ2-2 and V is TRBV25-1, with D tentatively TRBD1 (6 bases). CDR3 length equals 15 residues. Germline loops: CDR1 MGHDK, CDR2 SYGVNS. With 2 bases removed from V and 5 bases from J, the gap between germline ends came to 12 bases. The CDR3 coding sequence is TGTGCCAGCAGTGAAAGGCAGGGGACAACCGGGGAGCTGTTTTTT. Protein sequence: CASSERQGTTGELFF.

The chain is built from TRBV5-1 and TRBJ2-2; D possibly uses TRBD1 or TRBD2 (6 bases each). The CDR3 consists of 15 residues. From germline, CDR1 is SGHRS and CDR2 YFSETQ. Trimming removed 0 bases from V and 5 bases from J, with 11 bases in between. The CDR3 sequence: CASSLDQGRTGELFF. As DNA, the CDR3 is TGCGCCAGCAGCTTGGACCAGGGGAGGACCGGGGAGCTGTTTTTT. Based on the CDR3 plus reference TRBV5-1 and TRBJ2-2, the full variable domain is KAGVTQTPRYLIKTRGQQVTLSCSPISGHRSVSWYQQTPGQGLQFLFEYFSETQRNKGNFPGRFSGRQFSNSRSEMNVSTLELGDSALYLCASSLDQGRTGELFFGEGSRLTVL.

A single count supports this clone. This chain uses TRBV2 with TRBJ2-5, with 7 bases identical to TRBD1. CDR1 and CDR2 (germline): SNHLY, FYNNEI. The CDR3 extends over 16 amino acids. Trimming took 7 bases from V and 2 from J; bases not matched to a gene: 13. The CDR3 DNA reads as TGTGCCAGCATTCAGAGGGGGACAGCGATTCAAGAGACCCAGTACTTC. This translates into CASIQRGTAIQETQYF.

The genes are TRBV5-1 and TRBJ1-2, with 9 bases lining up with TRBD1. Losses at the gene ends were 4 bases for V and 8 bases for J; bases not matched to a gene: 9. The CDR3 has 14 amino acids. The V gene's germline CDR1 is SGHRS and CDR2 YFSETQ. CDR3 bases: TGCGCCAGCAGCCCGCGGGGACAGGGAGGAGGCTACACCTTC. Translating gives CASSPRGQGGGYTF. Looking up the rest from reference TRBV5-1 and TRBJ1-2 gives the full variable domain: KAGVTQTPRYLIKTRGQQVTLSCSPISGHRSVSWYQQTPGQGLQFLFEYFSETQRNKGNFPGRFSGRQFSNSRSEMNVSTLELGDSALYLCASSPRGQGGGYTFGSGTRLTVV.

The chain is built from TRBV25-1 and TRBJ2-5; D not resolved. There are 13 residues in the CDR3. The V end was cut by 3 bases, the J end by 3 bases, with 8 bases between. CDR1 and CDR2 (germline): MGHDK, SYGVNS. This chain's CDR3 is CASSDGGEETQYF. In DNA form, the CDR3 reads TGTGCCAGCAGTGATGGTGGGGAAGAGACCCAGTACTTC.

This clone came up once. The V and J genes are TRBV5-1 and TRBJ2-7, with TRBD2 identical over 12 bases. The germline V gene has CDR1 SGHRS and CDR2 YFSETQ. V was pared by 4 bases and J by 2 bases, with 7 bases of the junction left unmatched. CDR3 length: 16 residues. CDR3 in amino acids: CASSQGLAGLPYEQYF. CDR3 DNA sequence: TGCGCCAGCAGCCAGGGACTAGCGGGCCTCCCCTACGAGCAGTACTTC.

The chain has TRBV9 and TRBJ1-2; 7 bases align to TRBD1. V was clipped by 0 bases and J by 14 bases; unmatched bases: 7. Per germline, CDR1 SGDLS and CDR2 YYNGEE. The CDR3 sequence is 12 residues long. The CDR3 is CASSVEAGGYTF. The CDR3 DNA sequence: TGTGCCAGCAGCGTAGAGGCAGGGGGATATACCTTC.

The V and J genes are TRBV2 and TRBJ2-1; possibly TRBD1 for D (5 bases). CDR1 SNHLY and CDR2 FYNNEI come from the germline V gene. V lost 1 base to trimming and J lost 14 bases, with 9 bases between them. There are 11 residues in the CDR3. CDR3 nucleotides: TGTGCCAGCAGTGAAGGACAGAAAGAGTTCTTC. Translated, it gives CASSEGQKEFF.

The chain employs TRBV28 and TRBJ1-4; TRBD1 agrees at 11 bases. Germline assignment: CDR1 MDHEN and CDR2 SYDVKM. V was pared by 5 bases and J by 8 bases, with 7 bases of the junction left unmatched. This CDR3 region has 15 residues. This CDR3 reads CASSPSGQGAEKLFF. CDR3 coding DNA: TGTGCCAGCAGTCCCTCAGGACAGGGGGCGGAAAAACTGTTTTTT.

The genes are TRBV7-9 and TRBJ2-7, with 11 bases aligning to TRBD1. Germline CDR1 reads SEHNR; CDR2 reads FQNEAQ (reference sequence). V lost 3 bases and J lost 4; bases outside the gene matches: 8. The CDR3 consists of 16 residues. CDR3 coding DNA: TGTGCCAGCAGCTTCCGGGGACAGGGGGGAGTTTACGAGCAGTACTTC. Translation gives CASSFRGQGGVYEQYF.